This entry describes one T cell receptor (beta chain). The CDR3 covers 16 residues. The V gene's germline CDR1 is LGHNA and CDR2 YSLEER. Trimming cost V 0 bases and J 1 base, with 7 bases left between them. The data were taken from a study of cytotoxic CD8 clonotypes in ibrutinib-treated CLL. Method: immunoSEQ multiplex PCR; TCRdb's copy keeps in-frame clones and lacks some. The profile shows 110,000 to 150,000 clones, roughly 76% of them singletons. The receptor's source is a human donor with chronic lymphocytic leukemia. The source was PBMCs, collected after 24 months of ibrutinib treatment. This chain uses TRBV4-3 with TRBJ2-6; perhaps TRBD2 as D (5 bases). The CDR3: CASSQEGGSGANVLTF. In DNA form, the CDR3 reads TGCGCCAGCAGCCAAGAAGGCGGGTCTGGGGCCAACGTCCTGACTTTC.